A single sample is the source of the 12 T cell receptor beta chains below, sequenced in a study of cytomegalovirus exposure and HLA in healthy donors. Vbeta (60) and Jbeta (13) primers were used in the PCR. Measured with immunoSEQ multiplex PCR; TCRdb has only the in-frame clones, and not every one. This table has about 230,000 clones, more than 70% appearing once. What was sequenced was PBMCs. The receptors come from a boy younger than 18 in good health and CMV-seronegative.

The chain uses TRBV5-6 and TRBJ1-2; D gene unclear. With 4 bases removed from V and 1 base from J, the gap between germline ends came to 8 bases. This CDR3 comprises 13 residues. Per the germline V gene, CDR1 is SGHDT and CDR2 is YYEEEE. For the CDR3, the DNA is TGTGCCAGCAGCCCACGGGGTAACTATGGCTACACCTTC. It is translated as CASSPRGNYGYTF. The full variable domain, rest sourced from reference TRBV5-6 and TRBJ1-2, is DAGVTQSPTHLIKTRGQQVTLRCSPKSGHDTVSWYQQALGQGPQFIFQYYEEEERQRGNFPDRFSGHQFPNYSSELNVNALLLGDSALYLCASSPRGNYGYTFGSGTRLTVV.

A few counts support this clone. This chain connects TRBV13 to TRBJ1-2; D gene uncertain. The CDR3 length is 13 residues. V was shortened by 0 bases and J by 4 bases, with 6 bases between the two germline ends. CDR1 is PRHDT and CDR2 is FYEKMQ in the germline V gene (reference sequence). The CDR3 bases are TGTGCCAGCAGCTTAGGAACGGGCTATGGCTACACCTTC. This sequence encodes CASSLGTGYGYTF.

This clone has just one count. This chain links TRBV6-4 with TRBJ2-2; TRBD2 aligns across 7 bases. This CDR3 has 16 amino acids. Germline-derived CDR1 and CDR2 are MRHNA and SNTAGT. V shed 0 bases and J 5 bases; nucleotides not matched to a gene: 6. This chain's CDR3 is CASSDSAGVGTGELFF. Written as DNA, the CDR3 is TGTGCCAGCAGTGACTCTGCGGGAGTTGGTACCGGGGAGCTGTTTTTT.

The gene calls are TRBV29-1 and TRBJ1-1, with D uncertain. Trimming removed 4 bases from V and 0 bases from J, with 18 bases in between. Germline V gives CDR1 SQVTM, CDR2 ANQGSEA. The CDR3 totals 16 residues. This CDR3 is CSVVLIGGSMNTEAFF. CDR3 nucleotides: TGCAGCGTTGTCCTTATAGGAGGGAGCATGAACACTGAAGCTTTCTTT.

V usage is TRBV11-3 and J usage is TRBJ2-1; D possibly corresponds to TRBD2 (5 bases). Germline values: CDR1 SGHNT, CDR2 YENEEA. V shed 2 bases and J shed 7 bases, with 18 bases lying between them. The CDR3 runs 16 residues. CDR3 residues: CASSLLPWETENEQFF. CDR3 bases: TGTGCCAGCAGCTTACTCCCGTGGGAGACGGAGAATGAGCAGTTCTTC.

The chain combines TRBV19 with TRBJ1-5; perhaps TRBD1 as D (6 bases). Germline-derived CDR1 and CDR2 are LNHDA and SQIVND (reference sequence). The CDR3 runs 14 residues. V gave up 6 bases and J gave up 5 bases, with 14 bases separating them. CDR3 protein: CASRSIQGDQPQHF. As DNA, the CDR3 is TGTGCCAGTAGGTCAATACAGGGCGATCAGCCCCAGCATTTT.

This clone came up once. The chain couples TRBV11-2 to TRBJ2-7; 11 nucleotides match TRBD2. Per the germline V gene, CDR1 is SGHAT and CDR2 is FQNNGV. Trimming at V came to 5 bases and at J to 0 bases, leaving 12 bases not matched to a gene. This CDR3 has 18 residues. DNA of the CDR3: TGTGCCAGCAGCCCCTTACCCCCCACTAGCGGGAGCTCCTACGAGCAGTACTTC. It translates to CASSPLPPTSGSSYEQYF.

This clone was detected once. The V and J genes are TRBV5-1 and TRBJ2-7; D may be TRBD2 (6 bases). The ends were cut back, 5 bases at V and 2 bases at J, with 11 bases in the middle. CDR1 SGHRS and CDR2 YFSETQ come from the germline V gene. The CDR3 length is 13 residues. Here the CDR3 reads CASSFLATYEQYF. The CDR3 DNA reads TGCGCCAGCAGTTTTCTAGCGACCTACGAGCAGTACTTC.

This clone has only a few counts. The chain has TRBV2 and TRBJ1-1; D gene unclear. Trimming shortened V by 1 base and J by 5 bases, and 5 bases separated the two germline ends. The V gene's germline CDR1 is SNHLY and CDR2 FYNNEI. This CDR3 comprises 12 residues. Here the CDR3 reads CASSEDLTEAFF. The CDR3, as DNA: TGTGCCAGCAGTGAAGACTTGACTGAAGCTTTCTTT. The full variable domain, rest sourced from reference TRBV2 and TRBJ1-1, is EPEVTQTPSHQVTQMGQEVILRCVPISNHLYFYWYRQILGQKVEFLVSFYNNEISEKSEIFDDQFSVERPDGSNFTLKIRSTKLEDSAMYFCASSEDLTEAFFGQGTRLTVV.

This rearrangement joins TRBV4-1 to TRBJ2-1, with D possibly matching TRBD2 (5 bases). Trimming removed 3 bases at V and 12 bases at J, with 18 bases between. The CDR3 length is 14 residues. Per the germline V gene, CDR1 is MGHRA and CDR2 is YSYEKL. The CDR3 DNA reads TGCGCCAGCAGCCAGAACACTCGGACTTGGGGGCAGTTCTTC. Protein: CASSQNTRTWGQFF.

This chain joins TRBV27 and TRBJ2-7; the D is unclear. Germline V gene lookup returns CDR1 MNHEY and CDR2 SMNVEV (reference sequence). The V end lost 8 bases, the J end lost 2 bases, and 7 bases lay between the germline ends. The CDR3 loop spans 11 amino acids. The chain's CDR3 is CASADTYEQYF. The DNA of the CDR3 is TGTGCCAGCGCGGATACCTACGAGCAGTACTTC.

The chain uses TRBV29-1 and TRBJ1-1; D remains unclear. Trimming shortened V by 6 bases and J by 0 bases, and 5 bases separated the two germline ends. Germline assignment: CDR1 SQVTM and CDR2 ANQGSEA. The CDR3 is 11 amino acids. Here the CDR3 reads CSVRVNTEAFF. The CDR3 DNA is TGCAGCGTGAGAGTGAACACTGAAGCTTTCTTT.